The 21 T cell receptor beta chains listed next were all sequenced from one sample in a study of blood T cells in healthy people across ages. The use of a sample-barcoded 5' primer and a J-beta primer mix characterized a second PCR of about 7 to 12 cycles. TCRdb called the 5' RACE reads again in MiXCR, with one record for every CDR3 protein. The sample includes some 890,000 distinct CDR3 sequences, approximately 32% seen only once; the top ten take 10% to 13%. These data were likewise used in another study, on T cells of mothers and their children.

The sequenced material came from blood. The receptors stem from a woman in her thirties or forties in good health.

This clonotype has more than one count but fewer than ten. The CDR3 is CATSRALTTYNEQFF. As DNA, the CDR3 is TGTGCCACCAGCAGAGCGTTGACGACCTACAATGAGCAGTTCTTC. The V call is TRBV15, the J call TRBJ2-1; D is ambiguous. CDR1 is LNHNV, CDR2 YYDKDF, per germline (reference sequence). This CDR3 has 15 amino acids. The V end lost 1 base, the J end lost 2 bases, and 9 bases lay between the germline ends.

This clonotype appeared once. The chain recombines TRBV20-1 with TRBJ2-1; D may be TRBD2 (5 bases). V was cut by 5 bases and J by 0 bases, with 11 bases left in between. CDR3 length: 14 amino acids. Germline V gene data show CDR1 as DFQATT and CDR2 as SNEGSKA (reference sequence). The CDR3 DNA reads TGCAGTGCTGATGAGGACTCCTCCTACAATGAGCAGTTCTTC. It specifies CSADEDSSYNEQFF.

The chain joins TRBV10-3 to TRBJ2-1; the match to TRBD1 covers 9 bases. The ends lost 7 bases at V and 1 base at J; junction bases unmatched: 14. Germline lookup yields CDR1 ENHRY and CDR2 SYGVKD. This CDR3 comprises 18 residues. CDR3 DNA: TGTGCCATCAATCCCTCGGACAGGGGTGTTCGTTCCTACAATGAGCAGTTCTTC. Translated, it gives CAINPSDRGVRSYNEQFF.

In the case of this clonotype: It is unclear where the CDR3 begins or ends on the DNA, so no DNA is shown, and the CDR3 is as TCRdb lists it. CDR3 in amino acids: CASSMKAWGGGAEETRYF. The chain couples TRBV25-1 to TRBJ2-5; the table names TRBD2, a call not compared with the DNA. The germline CDR1 and CDR2 sequences are MGHDK and SYGVNS. Including both end residues, the CDR3 is 18 amino acids long.

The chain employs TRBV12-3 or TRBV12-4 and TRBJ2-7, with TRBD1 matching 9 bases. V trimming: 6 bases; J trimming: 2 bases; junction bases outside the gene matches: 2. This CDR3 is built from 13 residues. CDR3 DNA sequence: TGTGCCAGCAGGAGGACAGGGGCCTACGAGCAGTACTTC. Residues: CASRRTGAYEQYF.

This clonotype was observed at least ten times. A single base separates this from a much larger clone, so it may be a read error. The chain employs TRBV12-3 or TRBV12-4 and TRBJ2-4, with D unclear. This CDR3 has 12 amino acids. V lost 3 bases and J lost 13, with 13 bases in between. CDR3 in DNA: TGTGCCAGCAGTTTTGTCCCCAATGAGCAGTACTTC. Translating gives CASSFVPNEQYF.

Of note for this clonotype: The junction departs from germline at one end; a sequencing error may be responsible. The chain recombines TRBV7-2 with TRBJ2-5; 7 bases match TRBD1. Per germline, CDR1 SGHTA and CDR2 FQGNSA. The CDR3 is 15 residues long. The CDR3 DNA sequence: TGCGCCAGCAGCTTAGTAGGGGGCGGTTACAATGAGCAGTACTTC. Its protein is CASSLVGGGYNEQYF.

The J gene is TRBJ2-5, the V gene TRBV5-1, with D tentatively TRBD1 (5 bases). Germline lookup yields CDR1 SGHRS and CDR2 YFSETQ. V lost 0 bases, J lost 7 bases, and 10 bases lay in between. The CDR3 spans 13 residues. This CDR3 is CASSLEDMVTQYF. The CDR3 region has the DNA TGCGCCAGCAGCTTGGAGGACATGGTGACCCAGTACTTC.

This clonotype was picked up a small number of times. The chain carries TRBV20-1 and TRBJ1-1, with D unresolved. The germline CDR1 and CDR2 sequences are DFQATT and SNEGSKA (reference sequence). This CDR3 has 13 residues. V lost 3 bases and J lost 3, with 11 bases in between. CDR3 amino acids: CSARGSPDTEAFF. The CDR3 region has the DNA TGCAGTGCTAGGGGCAGTCCCGACACTGAAGCTTTCTTT.

The CDR3 DNA reads as TGCAGCGTTGAACCAGGGATCGCAGATACGCAGTATTTT. Encoded protein: CSVEPGIADTQYF. The chain uses TRBV29-1 and TRBJ2-3; weak D call: TRBD1 (5 bases). This CDR3 is 13 amino acids long. V was pared by 2 bases and J by 4 bases, with 10 bases between. Germline values: CDR1 SQVTM, CDR2 ANQGSEA.

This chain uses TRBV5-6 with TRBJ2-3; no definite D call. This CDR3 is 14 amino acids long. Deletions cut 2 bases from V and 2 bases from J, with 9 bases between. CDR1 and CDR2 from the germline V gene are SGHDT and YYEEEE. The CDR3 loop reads CASSFRQFTDTQYF. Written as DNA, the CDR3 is TGTGCCAGCAGCTTCCGTCAGTTCACAGATACGCAGTATTTT. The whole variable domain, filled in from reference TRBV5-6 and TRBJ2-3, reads DAGVTQSPTHLIKTRGQQVTLRCSPKSGHDTVSWYQQALGQGPQFIFQYYEEEERQRGNFPDRFSGHQFPNYSSELNVNALLLGDSALYLCASSFRQFTDTQYFGPGTRLTVL.

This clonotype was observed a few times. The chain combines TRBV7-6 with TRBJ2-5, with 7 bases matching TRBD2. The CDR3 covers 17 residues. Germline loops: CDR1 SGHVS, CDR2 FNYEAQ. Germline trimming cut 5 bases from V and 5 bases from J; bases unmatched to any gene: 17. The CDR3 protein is CASSPGTGGNDRETQYF. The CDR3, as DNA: TGTGCCAGCAGCCCCGGGACCGGGGGGAATGATAGGGAGACCCAGTACTTC.

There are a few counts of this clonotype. CDR3 loop: CASSQGASAYTDTQYF. The CDR3 DNA reads as TGTGCCAGCAGCCAAGGGGCTAGCGCTTACACAGATACGCAGTATTTT. The V call is TRBV3-1, the J call TRBJ2-3; D may be TRBD2 (6 bases). The CDR3 contains 16 residues. V dropped 1 base and J dropped 2 bases, with 13 bases sitting between them. The germline gives CDR1 LGHDT, CDR2 YNNKEL (reference sequence).

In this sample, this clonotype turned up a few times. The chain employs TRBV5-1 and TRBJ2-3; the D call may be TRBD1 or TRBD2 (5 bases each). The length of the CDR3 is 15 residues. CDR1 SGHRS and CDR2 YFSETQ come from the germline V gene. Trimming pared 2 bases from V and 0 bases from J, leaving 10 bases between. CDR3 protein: CASSFYGASTDTQYF. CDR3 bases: TGCGCCAGCAGCTTTTACGGGGCGAGCACAGATACGCAGTATTTT.

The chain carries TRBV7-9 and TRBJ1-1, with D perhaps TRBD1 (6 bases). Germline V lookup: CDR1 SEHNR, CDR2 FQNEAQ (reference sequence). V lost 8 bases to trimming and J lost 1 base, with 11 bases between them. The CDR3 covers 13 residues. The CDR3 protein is CASFQQGNTEAFF. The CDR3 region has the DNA TGTGCCAGCTTCCAACAGGGGAACACTGAAGCTTTCTTT.

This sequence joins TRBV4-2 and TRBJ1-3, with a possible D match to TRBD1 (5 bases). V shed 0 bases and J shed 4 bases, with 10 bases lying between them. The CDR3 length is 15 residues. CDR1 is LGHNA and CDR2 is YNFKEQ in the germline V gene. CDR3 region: CASSQDFRQGNTIYF. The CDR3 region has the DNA TGTGCCAGCAGCCAAGATTTCAGACAGGGAAACACCATATATTTT.

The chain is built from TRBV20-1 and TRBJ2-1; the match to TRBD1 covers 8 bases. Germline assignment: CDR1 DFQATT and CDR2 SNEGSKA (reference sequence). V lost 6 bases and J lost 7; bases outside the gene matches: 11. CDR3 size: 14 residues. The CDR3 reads CSARTGTHRNEQFF. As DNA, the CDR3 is TGCAGTGCAAGGACAGGGACCCATAGAAATGAGCAGTTCTTC.

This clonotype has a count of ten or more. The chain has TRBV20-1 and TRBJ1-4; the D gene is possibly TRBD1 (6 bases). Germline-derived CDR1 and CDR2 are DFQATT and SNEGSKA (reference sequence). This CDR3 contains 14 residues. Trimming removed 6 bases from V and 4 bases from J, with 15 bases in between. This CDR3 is CSASPGHLNEKLFF. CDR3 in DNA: TGCAGTGCGTCCCCGGGACACCTTAATGAAAAACTGTTTTTT.

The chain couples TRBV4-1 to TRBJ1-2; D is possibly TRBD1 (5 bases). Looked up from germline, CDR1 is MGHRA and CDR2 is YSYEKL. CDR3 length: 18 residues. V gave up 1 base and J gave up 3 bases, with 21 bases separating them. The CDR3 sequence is CASSQVAGVSSLDYGYTF. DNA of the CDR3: TGCGCCAGCAGCCAAGTCGCGGGGGTTTCATCTCTCGACTATGGCTACACCTTC.

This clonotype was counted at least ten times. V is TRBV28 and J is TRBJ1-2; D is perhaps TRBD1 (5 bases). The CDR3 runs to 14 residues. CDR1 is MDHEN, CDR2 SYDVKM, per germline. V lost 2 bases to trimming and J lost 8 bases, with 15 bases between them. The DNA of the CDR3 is TGTGCCAGCAGTTTAGTGACAGCCGGGGAGGGCTACACCTTC. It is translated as CASSLVTAGEGYTF.

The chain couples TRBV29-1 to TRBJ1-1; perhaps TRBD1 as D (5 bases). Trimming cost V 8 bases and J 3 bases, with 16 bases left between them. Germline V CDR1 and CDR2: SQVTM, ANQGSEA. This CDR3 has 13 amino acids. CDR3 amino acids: CSSRDLDDTEAFF. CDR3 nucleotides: TGCAGCTCACGGGACCTGGATGACACTGAAGCTTTCTTT.